This paragraph covers one T cell receptor (beta chain) sequence. Antigen: not known. This specimen belongs to a study of OX40 agonist ivuxolimab in advanced cancers. The CDR3 contains 16 residues. The V and J ends lost 4 bases and 5 bases respectively, with 20 bases between them. CDR1 and CDR2 (germline): MNHEY, SMNVEV (reference sequence). Study-level points and caveats: Circulating CD4+ and CD8+ T cells showed clonal expansion by week 6 at 0.1 to 3.0 mg/kg.

Measured with immunoSEQ multiplex PCR; TCRdb has only the in-frame clones, and not every one. The table shows roughly 70,000 clones, with about four fifths occurring only once. This sequence joins TRBV27 and TRBJ1-2, with unresolved D. The sample consisted of CD4+ or CD8+ T cells sorted from blood, taken in a trial of the OX40 agonist ivuxolimab. The sequence was collected from an adult with an advanced solid tumor such as melanoma, head and neck, liver or kidney cancer. The CDR3 loop is CASSSPAKTDSYGYTF. The CDR3 DNA is TGTGCCAGCAGTTCTCCGGCAAAGACGGACTCGTATGGCTACACCTTC.